Listed below are T cell receptor beta chains from one sample, sequenced in a study of Graves' ophthalmopathy and Graves' hyperthyroidism. TCRdb ran MiXCR on the multiplex PCR reads and lists one entry per CDR3 protein. The table records about 600,000 distinct CDR3 sequences, roughly 39% of them present only once. The sequenced sample was peripheral blood or thyroid tissue (not recorded which). These receptors originate from an adult man with Graves' hyperthyroidism. The CDR3 runs from the conserved cysteine through the conserved F or W. A D gene is named only where the DNA matches it firmly. Not every row has a clone size; where given, it reads once, few, many or a size class.

d_call clone_size j_call v_call cdr3_aa cdr3_nt
TRBD1 NA TRBJ2-2 TRBV12-3/TRBV12-4 CASSPSTGGPGELFF TGTGCCAGCAGCCCCTCGACAGGGGGCCCCGGGGAGCTGTTTTTT
TRBD1 many TRBJ1-1 TRBV6-5 CASSPGQGVTPPAFF TGTGCCAGCAGTCCTGGACAGGGGGTAACACCACCGGCTTTCTTT
TRBD2 NA TRBJ2-5 TRBV6-1 CASSDFGRPGGETQYF TGTGCCAGCAGTGACTTTGGACGCCCGGGAGGGGAGACCCAGTACTTC
TRBD2 NA TRBJ2-1 TRBV2 CASSDGLAGYNEQFF TGTGCCAGCAGCGACGGACTAGCGGGATACAATGAGCAGTTCTTC
TRBD1 once TRBJ1-4 TRBV15 CATSTGTGPREKLFF TGTGCCACCAGCACCGGGACAGGGCCCAGGGAAAAACTGTTTTTT
NA many TRBJ2-2 TRBV7-3 CASSLSGGELFF TGTGCCAGCAGCCTTAGCGGCGGGGAGCTGTTTTTT
NA NA TRBJ2-3 TRBV10-3 CAISRGARTDTQYF TGTGCCATCAGTCGCGGCGCCCGCACAGATACGCAGTATTTT
TRBD1 NA TRBJ1-2 TRBV4-3 CASSQWDRDLYGYTF TGCGCCAGCAGCCAATGGGACAGGGATCTCTATGGCTACACCTTC
NA many TRBJ2-5 TRBV5-1 CASSLFRIEETQYF TGCGCCAGCAGCTTGTTCCGGATAGAAGAGACCCAGTACTTC
TRBD2 many TRBJ2-7 TRBV7-9 CASSASPGTSGYEQYF TGTGCCAGCAGCGCATCTCCCGGGACTAGCGGCTACGAGCAGTACTTC
NA many TRBJ1-2 TRBV5-1 CASSFPGSNYGYTF TGCGCCAGCAGCTTTCCGGGATCTAACTATGGCTACACCTTC
NA many TRBJ2-5 TRBV10-3 CAISAVTTSQETQYF TGTGCCATCAGTGCGGTTACCACGAGCCAAGAGACCCAGTACTTC
TRBD2 NA TRBJ2-1 TRBV20-1 CSAIVSGRYNEQFF TGCAGTGCTATCGTCAGCGGGAGATACAATGAGCAGTTCTTC
TRBD2 many TRBJ2-7 TRBV20-1 CSAPRLGLAGGEQYF TGCAGTGCTCCCCGCCTCGGACTAGCGGGAGGCGAGCAGTACTTC
NA many TRBJ2-2 TRBV14 CASSQVHTGELFF TGTGCCAGCAGCCAAGTTCACACCGGGGAGCTGTTTTTT
NA many TRBJ2-5 TRBV28 CASSPYGGTQYF TGTGCCAGCAGTCCTTATGGGGGGACCCAGTACTTC
NA many TRBJ1-2 TRBV20-1 CSARDPKGNYGYTF TGCAGTGCTAGAGATCCCAAAGGGAACTATGGCTACACCTTC
TRBD1 once TRBJ2-3 TRBV20-1 CSASPDRDTDTQYF TGCAGTGCTAGTCCGGACAGGGACACAGATACGCAGTATTTT
TRBD1 many TRBJ1-1 TRBV4-1 CASSGQGAYTEAFF TGCGCCAGCAGCGGACAGGGGGCTTACACTGAAGCTTTCTTT
NA many TRBJ1-2 TRBV4-1 CASSPEPGRLNYGYTF TGCGCCAGCAGCCCTGAACCGGGACGGTTAAACTATGGCTACACCTTC
TRBD2 few TRBJ2-7 TRBV7-9 CASSPREGMGSYEQYF TGTGCCAGCAGCCCCCGGGAGGGTATGGGCTCCTACGAGCAGTACTTC
TRBD1 once TRBJ1-1 TRBV20-1 CSVSYQGAEGTEAFF TGCAGCGTCTCATATCAGGGGGCGGAGGGCACTGAAGCTTTCTTT
TRBD1 few TRBJ1-4 TRBV7-9 CASSFVQGVSTNEKLFF TGTGCCAGCAGCTTCGTACAGGGGGTCTCAACTAATGAAAAACTGTTTTTT
NA many TRBJ2-7 TRBV27 CATSPEGEQYF TGTGCCACCAGTCCCGAGGGGGAGCAGTACTTC
NA NA TRBJ1-2 TRBV7-2 CASSLRPGQGRYTF TGTGCCAGCAGCTTGCGACCGGGGCAGGGCCGCTACACCTTC
NA NA TRBJ1-4 TRBV19 CASSISRLNEKLFF TGTGCCAGTAGTATAAGTCGGTTGAATGAAAAACTGTTTTTT
TRBD1 NA TRBJ1-4 TRBV28 CASRTGTGPNEKLFF TGTGCCAGCAGAACCGGGACAGGGCCTAATGAAAAACTGTTTTTT
TRBD1 NA TRBJ2-1 TRBV24-1 CATSDLIGTGETQFF TGTGCCACCAGTGATCTAATCGGGACAGGGGAGACGCAGTTCTTC
NA NA TRBJ1-1 TRBV9 CASSPPAGYTEAFF TGTGCCAGCTCACCACCGGCAGGGTACACTGAAGCTTTCTTT
TRBD1 many TRBJ2-7 TRBV2 CASSEDATGGVYEQYF TGTGCCAGCAGTGAAGATGCCACAGGGGGCGTCTACGAGCAGTACTTC
NA many TRBJ1-1 TRBV9 CASSVGAYTEAFF TGTGCCAGCAGCGTAGGAGCCTACACTGAAGCTTTCTTT
NA many TRBJ1-2 TRBV4-1 CASSQGGGLRGYTF TGCGCCAGCAGCCAAGGTGGCGGGTTACGTGGCTACACCTTC
TRBD2 NA TRBJ2-7 TRBV7-8 CASSRTSGGQYF TGTGCCAGCAGCCGGACTAGCGGGGGGCAGTACTTC
TRBD1 NA TRBJ2-7 TRBV29-1 CSVGTGAGGEQYF TGCAGCGTTGGGACAGGGGCCGGGGGCGAGCAGTACTTC
TRBD1 many TRBJ1-2 TRBV29-1 CSVEDHGQGYGYTF TGCAGCGTTGAAGACCACGGACAGGGCTATGGCTACACCTTC
TRBD1 NA TRBJ1-4 TRBV7-2 CASSLDRGPEKLFF TGTGCCAGCAGCTTAGACAGGGGGCCTGAAAAACTGTTTTTT
NA many TRBJ1-1 TRBV10-3 CAIRSGDGEAFF TGTGCCATCAGGTCTGGGGACGGTGAAGCTTTCTTT
TRBD1 NA TRBJ1-6 TRBV19 CASSSSGTALFTNSPLHF TGTGCCAGTAGTAGCTCCGGGACAGCCCTTTTTACGAATTCACCCCTCCACTTT
TRBD2 NA TRBJ2-7 TRBV6-5 CASSYTNGGNEQYF TGTGCCAGCAGTTACACAAACGGGGGGAACGAGCAGTACTTC